The 3 T cell receptor beta chains below all came from one sample that was sequenced in a study of T-cell reconstitution after alpha-beta-depleted transplantation in children. TCRbeta library construction was performed incorporating unique molecular identifiers. TCRdb analysed the PCR reads with MiXCR anew, one entry per CDR3 protein. The sample shows about 160,000 distinct CDR3 sequences, around 10% of them seen only once. The sample consisted of PBMCs, taken before TCRalphabeta/CD19-depleted stem cell transplant. These receptors all come from a boy younger than 10 with acute myeloid leukemia, due to receive a stem cell transplant.

This clonotype was counted ten times or more. The chain is built from TRBV13 and TRBJ1-1; the D is unclear. The CDR3 sequence is 15 residues long. Trimming cost V 0 bases and J 4 bases, with 12 bases left between them. Germline V gives CDR1 PRHDT, CDR2 FYEKMQ (reference sequence). Here the CDR3 DNA reads TGTGCCAGCAGCTTAGGCCCAGTCATGAGCACTGAAGCTTTCTTT. Protein: CASSLGPVMSTEAFF.

This clonotype was detected many times. This chain joins TRBV5-1 and TRBJ2-5, with unresolved D. CDR1 is SGHRS, CDR2 YFSETQ, per germline. This CDR3 region has 13 residues. Trimming removed 4 bases at V and 5 bases at J, with 12 bases between. The CDR3 DNA reads as TGCGCCAGCAGCGCCGCCCTGGGTGAGACCCAGTACTTC. As protein: CASSAALGETQYF.

This clonotype was recorded many times. CDR3 DNA: TGTGCCAGCAGTCCCCGGACTAGCGGCACAGATACGCAGTATTTT. This encodes CASSPRTSGTDTQYF. V is TRBV25-1 and J is TRBJ2-3; 9 positions agree with TRBD2. Trimming removed 5 bases from V and 1 base from J; junction bases left unmatched: 4. Germline V gene lookup returns CDR1 MGHDK and CDR2 SYGVNS. There are 15 residues in the CDR3.